A single T cell receptor (beta chain) is shown here with its context. These data belong to a study of neurological immune-mediated disorders. The germline V gene has CDR1 LNHDA and CDR2 SQIVND (reference sequence). This CDR3 is built from 13 residues. J lost 4 bases, V lost 5 bases, and 3 bases had no gene match. Using its own MiXCR run on the 5' RACE reads, TCRdb lists one record per CDR3 protein. Seen here are about 66,000 distinct CDR3 sequences, around 3% observed once, and the top ten hold about 3.5%. Sequencing was done on a sample of PBMCs. This TCR was sampled from a man aged 40-49 years with multiple sclerosis. The genes are TRBV19 and TRBJ2-5, with 8 bases that match TRBD1. The CDR3 nucleotides read TGTGCCAGTAGTGGAACAGGGGGAGAGACCCAGTACTTC. Its protein is CASSGTGGETQYF.